This entry describes one T cell receptor (beta chain). These data come from a study of T cells expressing NK-cell markers. TCRdb re-called the 5' RACE reads and catalogs CDR3 proteins one per entry, DNA excluded. This sample's table has 200,000 to 300,000 distinct CDR3 sequences. This receptor was identified in a woman aged 18-70 years in good health. Sequencing input: blood T cells: a sorted CD56 or NKG2C T cell subset, CD4+ or CD8+ T cells, or bulk PBMC T cells (not recorded which).

The CDR3 is CASSVRGLLVYNEQFF. The gene calls are TRBV2 and TRBJ2-1; TCRdb names TRBD2, which stays unverified in the absence of DNA. The CDR3 covers 16 residues. CDR1 SNHLY and CDR2 FYNNEI come from the germline V gene.